These 8 T cell receptor beta chains originate from one sample sequenced in a study of CD8 T cells in ankylosing spondylitis. Study-level findings and limits: Characteristic of ankylosing spondylitis blood, it appeared, was a TCR beta motif comprising roughly 8 highly homologous variants.

TCRdb processed the 5' RACE reads anew with MiXCR; each CDR3 protein has one entry. The table includes more than 600,000 distinct CDR3 sequences, 19% detected once. For these TCRs, the target antigens are not known. Sequences were obtained from blood, either unsorted or a sorted T cell fraction (not recorded which). All receptors derive from a male donor with ankylosing spondylitis.

The J gene is TRBJ2-4, the V gene TRBV5-1; D not certain. Deletions cut 1 base from V and 0 bases from J, with 11 bases between. Germline CDR1 is SGHRS and CDR2 is YFSETQ. This CDR3 comprises 16 residues. The chain's CDR3 is CASSLNDGLAKNIQYF. CDR3 coding DNA: TGCGCCAGCAGCTTGAACGACGGGTTAGCCAAAAACATTCAGTACTTC.

This clonotype came up a few times. This chain joins TRBV12-3 or TRBV12-4 and TRBJ1-4; D gene ambiguous. V dropped 4 bases and J dropped 7 bases, with 7 bases sitting between them. The CDR3 totals 12 residues. This CDR3 reads CASSSRLEKLFF. CDR3 bases: TGTGCCAGCAGTTCGCGACTTGAAAAACTGTTTTTT.

This clonotype came up many times. The chain employs TRBV7-2 and TRBJ2-2; 9 nucleotides align to TRBD2. The ends lost 3 bases at V and 3 bases at J; junction bases unmatched: 5. CDR1 is SGHTA and CDR2 is FQGNSA in the germline V gene. The CDR3 is made up of 16 amino acids. This CDR3 reads CASSLSGRLHTGELFF. DNA for the CDR3: TGTGCCAGCAGCTTGAGCGGGAGGCTGCACACCGGGGAGCTGTTTTTT.

The J gene is TRBJ1-4, the V gene TRBV7-2; D is possibly TRBD1 (6 bases). Per the germline V gene, CDR1 is SGHTA and CDR2 is FQGNSA. This CDR3 has 15 residues. Trimming took off 1 base at V and 5 bases at J, with 11 bases between the two ends. CDR3 region: CASSLGGGGNEKLFF. For the CDR3, the DNA is TGTGCCAGCAGCTTAGGGGGAGGGGGGAATGAAAAACTGTTTTTT.

The J gene is TRBJ2-1, the V gene TRBV5-6; 14 bases fit TRBD2. Trimming cost V 4 bases and J 12 bases; bases outside gene matches: 9. This CDR3 region has 15 residues. Germline V gene data show CDR1 as SGHDT and CDR2 as YYEEEE. The CDR3 loop reads CASSGLAGGPQGQFF. The DNA for the CDR3 is TGTGCCAGCAGCGGACTAGCGGGAGGCCCGCAAGGGCAGTTCTTC.

The chain joins TRBV9 to TRBJ2-2, with 10 bases matching TRBD2. The CDR3 totals 18 residues. From germline, CDR1 is SGDLS and CDR2 YYNGEE. V dropped 3 bases and J dropped 2; count of bases not matched to a gene: 10. The chain's CDR3 is CASSEGELAGVNTGELFF. DNA of the CDR3: TGTGCCAGCAGCGAGGGGGAGCTAGCGGGAGTTAACACCGGGGAGCTGTTTTTT.

The chain recombines TRBV20-1 with TRBJ2-7; possibly TRBD2 for D (6 bases). CDR3 length equals 15 residues. Germline V gives CDR1 DFQATT, CDR2 SNEGSKA (reference sequence). Trimming removed 3 bases from V and 0 bases from J, with 15 bases in between. CDR3 sequence reads: CSASKGTPTSYEQYF. CDR3 sequence (DNA): TGCAGTGCTAGCAAAGGGACTCCCACCTCCTACGAGCAGTACTTC.

This clonotype was seen more than once but under ten times. The CDR3 DNA is TGCAGCGACCGGACCGATTCCTACAATGAGCAGTTCTTC. It specifies CSDRTDSYNEQFF. This chain uses TRBV29-1 with TRBJ2-1; D call uncertain. The V and J ends lost 7 bases and 1 base respectively, with 11 bases between them. Germline V lookup: CDR1 SQVTM, CDR2 ANQGSEA. The CDR3 contains 13 residues.